What follows are 24 T cell receptor beta chains derived from one specimen sequenced in a study of technical replicates of blood from a handful of donors. The protocol was immunoSEQ multiplex PCR, while the TCRdb copy is restricted to in-frame clones and leaves out a portion. The data show under 45,000 clones, over 95% seen once. Sequenced material: T cells isolated from PBMCs. All receptors come from a human donor in good health.

This chain links TRBV5-4 with TRBJ2-1, with no clear D. V lost 3 bases, J lost 10 bases, and 8 bases lay in between. Germline-derived CDR1 and CDR2 are SGHNT and YYREEE (reference sequence). CDR3 size: 11 residues. CDR3 protein: CASSSPGEQFF. The CDR3, as DNA: TGTGCCAGCAGCTCCCCCGGGGAGCAGTTCTTC.

The V call is TRBV27, the J call TRBJ1-5; no clear D. V gave up 2 bases and J gave up 3 bases, with 8 bases separating them. The CDR3 contains 14 residues. CDR1 is MNHEY and CDR2 is SMNVEV in the germline V gene (reference sequence). The CDR3: CASSLQRSNQPQHF. CDR3 nucleotide sequence: TGTGCCAGCAGTTTACAGCGGTCCAATCAGCCCCAGCATTTT.

The rearrangement links TRBV7-8 to TRBJ2-3, with 10 nucleotides matching TRBD2. The CDR3 sequence is 14 residues long. Germline V CDR1 and CDR2: SGHVS, FQNEAQ. Trimming removed 6 bases from V and 5 bases from J; junction bases left unmatched: 5. This CDR3 reads CASSISGRRDTQYF. For the CDR3, the DNA is TGTGCCAGCAGTATTAGCGGGAGGAGAGATACGCAGTATTTT. The whole variable domain, remainder taken from reference TRBV7-8 and TRBJ2-3, is GAGVSQSPRYKVAKRGQDVALRCDPISGHVSLFWYQQALGQGPEFLTYFQNEAQLDKSGLPSDRFFAERPEGSVSTLKIQRTQQEDSAVYLCASSISGRRDTQYFGPGTRLTVL.

The CDR3 is CASSLQGANYEQYF. The DNA of the CDR3 is TGTGCCAGCAGTTTACAGGGGGCTAATTACGAGCAGTACTTC. The chain employs TRBV27 and TRBJ2-7; 8 bases match TRBD1. The length of the CDR3 is 14 residues. The V and J ends lost 2 bases and 4 bases, in that order; junction bases with no gene match: 4. The germline V gene has CDR1 MNHEY and CDR2 SMNVEV (reference sequence).

For the CDR3, the DNA is TGTGCCAGCAGAACAAGACTAGATGCTAGTGATACGCAGTATTTT. It encodes CASRTRLDASDTQYF. The rearrangement joins TRBV28 to TRBJ2-3; D is perhaps TRBD2 (6 bases). Trimming took off 6 bases at V and 6 bases at J, with 19 bases between the two ends. In germline, CDR1 is MDHEN, CDR2 SYDVKM. This CDR3 region has 15 residues.

This sequence joins TRBV6-5 and TRBJ2-2; D not certain. V was cut by 8 bases and J by 4 bases, with 8 bases left in between. CDR1 MNHEY and CDR2 SVGAGI come from the germline V gene. The CDR3 is 12 amino acids. CDR3 coding DNA: TGTGCCAGCCAAGAGAGCACCGGGGAGCTGTTTTTT. It specifies CASQESTGELFF.

The chain links TRBV5-1 to TRBJ2-1; 12 bases line up with TRBD2. Trimming took 4 bases from V and 6 from J; bases not matched to a gene: 5. From germline, CDR1 is SGHRS and CDR2 YFSETQ. The CDR3 covers 15 residues. This CDR3 reads CASSRTSGNFNEQFF. CDR3 in DNA: TGCGCCAGCAGCAGGACTAGCGGGAATTTCAATGAGCAGTTCTTC.

V and J are TRBV2 and TRBJ2-7; TRBD2 matches at 11 bases. CDR3 length equals 19 residues. After removal of 5 bases from V and 3 bases from J, the junction contained 18 bases not matched to a gene. CDR1 is SNHLY, CDR2 FYNNEI, per germline. In nucleotides, the CDR3 is TGTGCCAGCAGTTTAGCCCCCCTACGACTAGCGGGATCCGTCTACGAGCAGTACTTC. Protein product: CASSLAPLRLAGSVYEQYF. Filled out from reference TRBV2 and TRBJ2-7, the complete variable domain reads EPEVTQTPSHQVTQMGQEVILRCVPISNHLYFYWYRQILGQKVEFLVSFYNNEISEKSEIFDDQFSVERPDGSNFTLKIRSTKLEDSAMYFCASSLAPLRLAGSVYEQYFGPGTRLTVT.

The chain joins TRBV9 to TRBJ1-1; D ambiguous. V lost 4 bases and J 1 base, leaving 8 bases between the germline ends. Germline CDR1 and CDR2: SGDLS and YYNGEE. CDR3 length: 13 amino acids. The CDR3, as DNA: TGTGCCAGCAGCTTATCGTCGAACACTGAAGCTTTCTTT. Residues: CASSLSSNTEAFF. The full variable domain, in which reference TRBV9 and TRBJ1-1 provide the parts outside the CDR3, is DSGVTQTPKHLITATGQRVTLRCSPRSGDLSVYWYQQSLDQGLQFLIQYYNGEERAKGNILERFSAQQFPDLHSELNLSSLELGDSALYFCASSLSSNTEAFFGQGTRLTVV.

The V call is TRBV29-1, the J call TRBJ2-7; 11 bases line up with TRBD1. The CDR3 covers 14 residues. Germline lookup yields CDR1 SQVTM and CDR2 ANQGSEA. With V trimmed by 4 bases and J by 5 bases, 7 bases remained unmatched. The CDR3 DNA sequence: TGCAGCGTTGCTATAGGGACAGGGGGTCACGAGCAGTACTTC. Its protein product is CSVAIGTGGHEQYF.

The chain links TRBV6-5 to TRBJ1-5, with TRBD1 identical over 9 bases. The V and J ends lost 5 bases and 7 bases, in that order; junction bases with no gene match: 3. This CDR3 is 13 amino acids long. Germline loops: CDR1 MNHEY, CDR2 SVGAGI. This CDR3 is CASSPDRGQPQHF. The CDR3 DNA follows: TGTGCCAGCAGTCCGGACAGGGGACAGCCCCAGCATTTT.

The rearrangement links TRBV28 to TRBJ2-7; 13 bases map to TRBD2. The CDR3 is made up of 13 amino acids. The J segment lost 5 bases and the V segment lost 11 bases, leaving 6 bases of the junction unmatched. Germline lookup yields CDR1 MDHEN and CDR2 SYDVKM. The CDR3 sequence is CACGLAGEHEQYF. The CDR3 DNA follows: TGTGCCTGTGGACTAGCGGGAGAGCACGAGCAGTACTTC. Drawing the rest from reference TRBV28 and TRBJ2-7, the complete variable domain is DVKVTQSSRYLVKRTGEKVFLECVQDMDHENMFWYRQDPGLGLRLIYFSYDVKMKEKGDIPEGYSVSREKKERFSLILESASTNQTSMYLCACGLAGEHEQYFGPGTRLTVT.

This chain connects TRBV23-1 to TRBJ1-5, with a tentative D call TRBD1 (6 bases). TRBV23-1 falls under the ORF class, with uncertain function. Trimming left V 8 bases short and J 6 bases short, with 14 bases between. This CDR3 has 13 amino acids. CDR3 DNA sequence: TGCGCCAGCCGCCGACAGGCTTTTCAGCCCCAGCATTTT. It codes for CASRRQAFQPQHF.

V and J are TRBV6-5 and TRBJ1-5; TRBD1 agrees at 12 bases. CDR1 and CDR2 from the germline V gene are MNHEY and SVGAGI. V shed 10 bases, J shed 7 bases, and the junction held 8 bases outside the gene matches. The CDR3 is 14 residues long. The CDR3 DNA follows: TGTGCCACCCGGGGGACAGGGGGCGTCCAGCCCCAGCATTTT. This translates into CATRGTGGVQPQHF.

This chain connects TRBV7-2 to TRBJ2-1, with 8 bases aligning to TRBD2. The CDR3 length is 16 residues. Germline assignment: CDR1 SGHTA and CDR2 FQGNSA. V gave up 4 bases and J gave up 6 bases; unmatched junction bases: 11. The CDR3 coding sequence is TGTGCCAGCAGCTCAGCCCCGGGACTAGAAATCAATGAGCAGTTCTTC. Its protein is CASSSAPGLEINEQFF.

This clone occurred once. The chain has TRBV9 and TRBJ1-1; 12 positions agree with TRBD1. Germline loops: CDR1 SGDLS, CDR2 YYNGEE. This CDR3 is built from 14 residues. J gave up 8 bases and V 3 bases, and 5 bases lay outside the gene matches. CDR3 protein: CASSGGTGGGEAFF. For the CDR3, the DNA is TGTGCCAGCAGCGGAGGGACAGGGGGCGGGGAAGCTTTCTTT.

The chain joins TRBV6-5 to TRBJ2-5, with D possibly matching TRBD1 (5 bases). CDR3 size: 15 residues. The V end was cut by 3 bases, the J end by 4 bases, with 15 bases between. Germline-derived CDR1 and CDR2 are MNHEY and SVGAGI. The DNA for the CDR3 is TGTGCCAGCAGTTATCATCATCAGGGAAGAGAGACCCAGTACTTC. This gives the protein CASSYHHQGRETQYF.

The V gene is TRBV6-1, the J gene TRBJ2-7; 10 bases fit TRBD2. Germline trimming cut 5 bases from V and 7 bases from J; bases unmatched to any gene: 8. The germline V gene encodes CDR1 MNHNS and CDR2 SASEGT. The CDR3 length is 14 residues. CDR3 DNA: TGTGCCAGCAGTATAACTAGCGGGGAAAGGGAGCAGTACTTC. Residues: CASSITSGEREQYF.

J is TRBJ1-1 and V is TRBV9; D is perhaps TRBD1 (5 bases). This CDR3 is built from 14 residues. V lost 3 bases and J lost 2, with 11 bases in between. From germline, CDR1 is SGDLS and CDR2 YYNGEE. This CDR3 is CASSGDWGNTEAFF. In nucleotides, the CDR3 is TGTGCCAGCAGCGGGGACTGGGGAAACACTGAAGCTTTCTTT.

The V gene is TRBV30, the J gene TRBJ1-5; 8 nucleotides line up with TRBD1. Germline assignment: CDR1 GTSNPN and CDR2 SVGIG (reference sequence). V was pared by 1 base and J by 7 bases, with 12 bases of the junction left unmatched. This CDR3 comprises 16 residues. The CDR3 nucleotides read TGTGCCTGGAGTGACTATAGGACAGGGTTTCAGCAGCCCCAGCATTTT. Translating gives CAWSDYRTGFQQPQHF. Combining the CDR3 with reference TRBV30 and TRBJ1-5 gives the whole variable domain SQTIHQWPATLVQPVGSPLSLECTVEGTSNPNLYWYRQAAGRGLQLLFYSVGIGQISSEVPQNLSASRPQDRQFILSSKKLLLSDSGFYLCAWSDYRTGFQQPQHFGDGTRLSIL.

The chain has TRBV7-8 and TRBJ1-1, with TRBD1 as a possible D gene (6 bases). Germline loops: CDR1 SGHVS, CDR2 FQNEAQ. V was shortened by 11 bases and J by 7 bases, with 17 bases between the two germline ends. This CDR3 is built from 12 residues. The CDR3 here is CASSPTGSEAFF. As DNA, the CDR3 is TGTGCCTCTTCCCCGACAGGAAGTGAAGCTTTCTTT. The full variable domain, in which reference TRBV7-8 and TRBJ1-1 provide the parts outside the CDR3, is GAGVSQSPRYKVAKRGQDVALRCDPISGHVSLFWYQQALGQGPEFLTYFQNEAQLDKSGLPSDRFFAERPEGSVSTLKIQRTQQEDSAVYLCASSPTGSEAFFGQGTRLTVV.

This chain uses TRBV6-1 with TRBJ2-7; D is undetermined. The length of the CDR3 is 13 residues. The V and J ends lost 8 bases and 3 bases respectively, with 14 bases between them. The germline V gene has CDR1 MNHNS and CDR2 SASEGT. CDR3 DNA sequence: TGTGCCAGCGTATCGTCCCCCGTCTACGAGCAGTACTTC. Translation: CASVSSPVYEQYF.

The genes are TRBV9 and TRBJ1-5; maybe TRBD1 (5 bases). Germline V lookup: CDR1 SGDLS, CDR2 YYNGEE. Trimming left V 4 bases short and J 3 bases short, with 11 bases between. The CDR3 length is 14 residues. The CDR3 region has the DNA TGTGCCAGCAGCCCAGGGTCCTTCAATCAGCCCCAGCATTTT. Translated, it gives CASSPGSFNQPQHF.

This chain links TRBV30 with TRBJ2-5, with D possibly TRBD1 on 5 matching bases. V was cut by 0 bases and J by 2 bases, with 7 bases left in between. The germline gives CDR1 GTSNPN, CDR2 SVGIG (reference sequence). The CDR3 is 13 amino acids. CDR3 in DNA: TGTGCCTGGAGTGTACGGACACAAGAGACCCAGTACTTC. This gives the protein CAWSVRTQETQYF.